This TCR beta chain was documented in a study of shared clonotypes between healthy human individuals. To note about this clone: Distinct nucleotide sequences in the sample also encode this CDR3.

Genomic DNA from each subset was divided evenly over several immunoSEQ plates. Replicate PCRs from sorted subsets contained around 200 ng DNA, which is 29,000 or so T cell genomes. Here immunoSEQ multiplex PCR was the method, and the copy in TCRdb shows in-frame clones only, minus some. The sample contains a few million clones, about 92% of which appear only once. In germline, CDR1 is GTSNPN, CDR2 SVGIG (reference sequence). The CDR3 is 13 amino acids. V was trimmed by 3 bases and J by 2 bases, leaving 8 bases between them. The sequence was obtained from a man aged 18 to 29 in good health. Some clones in this sample may be carry-over from other donors' samples. This chain joins TRBV30 and TRBJ2-1, with unresolved D. Sequenced input: naive CD4+ T cells from PBMCs. The subset was: CD45RA+ positively selected. In nucleotides, the CDR3 is TGTGCCTGGAGCGCCGAAACCTACAATGAGCAGTTCTTC. Translated, it gives CAWSAETYNEQFF.